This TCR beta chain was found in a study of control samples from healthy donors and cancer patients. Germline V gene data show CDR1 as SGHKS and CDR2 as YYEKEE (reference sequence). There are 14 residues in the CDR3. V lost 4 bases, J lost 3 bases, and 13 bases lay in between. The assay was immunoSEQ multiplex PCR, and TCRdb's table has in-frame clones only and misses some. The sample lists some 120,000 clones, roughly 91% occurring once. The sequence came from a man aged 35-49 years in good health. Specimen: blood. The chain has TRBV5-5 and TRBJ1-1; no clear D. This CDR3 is CASSTGPPDTEAFF. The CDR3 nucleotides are TGTGCCAGCAGCACCGGACCGCCGGACACTGAAGCTTTCTTT.